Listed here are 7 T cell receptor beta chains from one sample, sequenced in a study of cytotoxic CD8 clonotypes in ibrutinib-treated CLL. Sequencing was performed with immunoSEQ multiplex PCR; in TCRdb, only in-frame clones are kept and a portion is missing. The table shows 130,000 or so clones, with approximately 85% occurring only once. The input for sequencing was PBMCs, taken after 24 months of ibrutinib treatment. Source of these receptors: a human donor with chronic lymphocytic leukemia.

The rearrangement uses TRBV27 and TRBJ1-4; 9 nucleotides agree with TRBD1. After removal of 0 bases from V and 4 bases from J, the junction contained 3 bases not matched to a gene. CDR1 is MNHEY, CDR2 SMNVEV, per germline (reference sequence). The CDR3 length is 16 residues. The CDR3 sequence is CASSLSGQGYNEKLFF. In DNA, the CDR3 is TGTGCCAGCAGTTTATCGGGACAGGGTTATAATGAAAAACTGTTTTTT. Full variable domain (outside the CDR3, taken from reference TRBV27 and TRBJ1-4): EAQVTQNPRYLITVTGKKLTVTCSQNMNHEYMSWYRQDPGLGLRQIYYSMNVEVTDKGDVPEGYKVSRKEKRNFPLILESPSPNQTSLYFCASSLSGQGYNEKLFFGSGTQLSVL.

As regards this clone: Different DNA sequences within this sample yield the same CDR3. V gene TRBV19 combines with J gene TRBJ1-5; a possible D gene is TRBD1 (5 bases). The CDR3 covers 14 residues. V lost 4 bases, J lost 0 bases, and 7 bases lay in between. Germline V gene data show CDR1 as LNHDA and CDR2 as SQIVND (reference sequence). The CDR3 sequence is CASSRGNSNQPQHF. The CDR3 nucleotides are TGTGCCAGTAGTAGGGGGAATAGCAATCAGCCCCAGCATTTT. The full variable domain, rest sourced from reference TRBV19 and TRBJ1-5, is DGGITQSPKYLFRKEGQNVTLSCEQNLNHDAMYWYRQDPGQGLRLIYYSQIVNDFQKGDIAEGYSVSREKKESFPLTVTSAQKNPTAFYLCASSRGNSNQPQHFGDGTRLSIL.

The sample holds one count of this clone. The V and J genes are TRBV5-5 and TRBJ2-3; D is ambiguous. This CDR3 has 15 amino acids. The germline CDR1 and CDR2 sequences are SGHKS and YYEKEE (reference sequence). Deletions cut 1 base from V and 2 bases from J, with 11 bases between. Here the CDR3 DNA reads TGTGCCAGCAGCTTGCCTAGAAGTACCACAGATACGCAGTATTTT. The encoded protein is CASSLPRSTTDTQYF.

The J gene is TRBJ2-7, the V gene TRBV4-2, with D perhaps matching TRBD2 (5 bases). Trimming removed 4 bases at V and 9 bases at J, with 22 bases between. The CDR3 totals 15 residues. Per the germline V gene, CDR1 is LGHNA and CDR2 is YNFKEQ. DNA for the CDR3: TGTGCCAGCAGCCCCGGTGGGGAGCCATCCAGCGGGCAGTACTTC. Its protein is CASSPGGEPSSGQYF.

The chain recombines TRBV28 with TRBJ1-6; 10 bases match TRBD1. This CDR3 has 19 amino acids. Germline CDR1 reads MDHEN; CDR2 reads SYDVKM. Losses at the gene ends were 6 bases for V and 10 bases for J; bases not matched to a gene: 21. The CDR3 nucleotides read TGTGCCAGCAGGGCGACAGGGGGCCCTCTCGGCCGAGCATCCTCACCCCTCCACTTT. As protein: CASRATGGPLGRASSPLHF. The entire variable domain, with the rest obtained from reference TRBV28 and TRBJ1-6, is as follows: DVKVTQSSRYLVKRTGEKVFLECVQDMDHENMFWYRQDPGLGLRLIYFSYDVKMKEKGDIPEGYSVSREKKERFSLILESASTNQTSMYLCASRATGGPLGRASSPLHFGNGTRLTVT.

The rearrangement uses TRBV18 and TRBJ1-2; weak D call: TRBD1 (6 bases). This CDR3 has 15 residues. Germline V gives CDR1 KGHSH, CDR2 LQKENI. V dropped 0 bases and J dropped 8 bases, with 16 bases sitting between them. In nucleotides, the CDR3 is TGTGCCAGCTCACCACCCCTTCGGGGGGCGAACGGCTACACCTTC. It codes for CASSPPLRGANGYTF.

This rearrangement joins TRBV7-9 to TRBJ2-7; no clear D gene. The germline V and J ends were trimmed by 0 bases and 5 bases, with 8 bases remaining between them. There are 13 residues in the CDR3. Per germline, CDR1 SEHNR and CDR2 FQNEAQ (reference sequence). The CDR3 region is CASSLAGSNEQYF. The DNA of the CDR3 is TGTGCCAGCAGCTTAGCGGGATCTAACGAGCAGTACTTC.